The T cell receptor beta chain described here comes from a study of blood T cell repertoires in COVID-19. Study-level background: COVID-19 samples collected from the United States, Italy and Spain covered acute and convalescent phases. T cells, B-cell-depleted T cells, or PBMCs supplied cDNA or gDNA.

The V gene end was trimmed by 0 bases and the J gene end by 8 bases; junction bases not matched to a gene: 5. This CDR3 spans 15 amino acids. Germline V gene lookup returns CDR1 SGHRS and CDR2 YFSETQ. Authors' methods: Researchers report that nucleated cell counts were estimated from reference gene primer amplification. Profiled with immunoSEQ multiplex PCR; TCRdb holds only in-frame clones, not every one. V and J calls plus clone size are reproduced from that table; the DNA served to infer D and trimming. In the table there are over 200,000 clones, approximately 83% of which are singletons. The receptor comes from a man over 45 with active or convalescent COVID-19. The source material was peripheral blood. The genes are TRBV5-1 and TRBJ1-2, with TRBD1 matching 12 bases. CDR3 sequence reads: CASSLDGTGGWGYTF. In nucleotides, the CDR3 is TGCGCCAGCAGCTTGGATGGGACAGGGGGCTGGGGCTACACCTTC.